This TCR beta chain derives from a study of blood T cell repertoires in COVID-19. The repertoire was sequenced with immunoSEQ multiplex PCR; TCRdb's copy has only in-frame clones and lacks some. The sample carries approximately 350,000 clones, about four fifths recorded once. Germline assignment: CDR1 SGHDT and CDR2 YYEEEE. The CDR3 has 16 amino acids. With V trimmed by 5 bases and J by 3 bases, 9 bases remained unmatched. The chain uses TRBV5-6 and TRBJ2-3; 10 bases line up with TRBD2. The sample comprised PBMCs or T cells enriched from blood (not recorded which). The clonotype comes from a woman aged 45-59 years who had recovered from COVID-19. The CDR3 protein is CASSYALAGNTDTQYF. The DNA for the CDR3 is TGTGCCAGCAGTTACGCACTAGCGGGGAATACAGATACGCAGTATTTT.